The entry that follows covers one TCR beta chain sequence. Its target is not known. The record originates from a study of OX40 agonist ivuxolimab in advanced cancers. Study results and limitations: The study found that CD8+ T cells averaged more expanded clones than CD4+.

The assay was immunoSEQ multiplex PCR, and TCRdb's table has in-frame clones only and misses some. The sample yields over 75,000 clones, 90% to 95% seen once. The TCR was taken from an adult with an advanced solid tumor such as melanoma, head and neck, liver or kidney cancer. The specimen was CD4+ or CD8+ T cells sorted from blood, collected in a trial of the OX40 agonist ivuxolimab.

The CDR3 DNA is TGTGCCAGCAGCTTCGGACCGGACTATGGCTACACCTTC. It codes for CASSFGPDYGYTF. The chain couples TRBV7-8 to TRBJ1-2; D gene ambiguous. Germline lookup yields CDR1 SGHVS and CDR2 FQNEAQ. The CDR3 contains 13 residues. The germline V and J ends were trimmed by 3 bases and 3 bases, with 8 bases remaining between them. The whole variable domain, filled in from reference TRBV7-8 and TRBJ1-2, reads GAGVSQSPRYKVAKRGQDVALRCDPISGHVSLFWYQQALGQGPEFLTYFQNEAQLDKSGLPSDRFFAERPEGSVSTLKIQRTQQEDSAVYLCASSFGPDYGYTFGSGTRLTVV.